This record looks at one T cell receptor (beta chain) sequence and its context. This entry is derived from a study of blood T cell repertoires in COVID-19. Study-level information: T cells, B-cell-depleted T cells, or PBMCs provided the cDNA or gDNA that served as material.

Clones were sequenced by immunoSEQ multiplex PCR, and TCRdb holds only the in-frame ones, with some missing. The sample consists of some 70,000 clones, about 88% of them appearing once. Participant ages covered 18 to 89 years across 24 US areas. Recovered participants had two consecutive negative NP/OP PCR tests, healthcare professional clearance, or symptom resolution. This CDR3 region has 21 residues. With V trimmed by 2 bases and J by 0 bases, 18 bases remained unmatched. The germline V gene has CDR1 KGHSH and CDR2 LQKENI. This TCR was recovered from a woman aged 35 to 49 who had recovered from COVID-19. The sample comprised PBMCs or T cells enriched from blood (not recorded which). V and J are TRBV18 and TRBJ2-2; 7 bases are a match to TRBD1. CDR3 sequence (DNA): TGTGCCAGCTCACCAAGCTTGTGGGACAGTTTTTATTACGCGAACACCGGGGAGCTGTTTTTT. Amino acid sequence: CASSPSLWDSFYYANTGELFF.